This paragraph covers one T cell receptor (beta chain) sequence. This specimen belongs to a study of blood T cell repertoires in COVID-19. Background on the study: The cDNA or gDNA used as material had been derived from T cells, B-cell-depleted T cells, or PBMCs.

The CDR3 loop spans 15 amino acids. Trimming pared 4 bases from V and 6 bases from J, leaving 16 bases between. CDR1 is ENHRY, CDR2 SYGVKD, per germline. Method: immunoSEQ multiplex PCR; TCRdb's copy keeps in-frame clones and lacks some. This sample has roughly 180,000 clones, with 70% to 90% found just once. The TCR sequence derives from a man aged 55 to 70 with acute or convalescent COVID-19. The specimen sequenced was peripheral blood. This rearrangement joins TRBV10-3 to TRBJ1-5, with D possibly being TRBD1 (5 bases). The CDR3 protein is CAISGSNAGGQPQHF. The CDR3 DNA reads TGTGCCATCAGTGGATCAAACGCGGGGGGTCAGCCCCAGCATTTT.